This T cell receptor (beta chain) was profiled in a study of memory CD4+ T cells and cytomegalovirus serostatus. The study's findings and limits: Of 150 to 200 reported CMV TCRbeta sequences, just over 65 were found in memory CD4+ repertoires.

The germline V gene encodes CDR1 ENHRY and CDR2 SYGVKD. The CDR3 length is 13 residues. The ends lost 0 bases at V and 10 bases at J; junction bases unmatched: 5. In regard to this clone: Its antigen is unknown.

The repertoire was sequenced with immunoSEQ multiplex PCR; TCRdb's copy has only in-frame clones and lacks some. The sample gives 30,000 to 50,000 clones, about 73% of which show up once; about 0.8% is in the top ten. Single viable CD3+CD4+CD8-CD45RO+ cells were sorted as the memory CD4+ T cells. Donors' CMV status reflects serum IgG against pp150, pp28, p38, p52. Positive selection with CD4 microbeads enriched total CD4+ T cells. The gene calls are TRBV10-3 and TRBJ2-7, with 8 bases fitting TRBD1. This TCR came from an adult in good health and CMV-seronegative. Sequencing used memory CD4+ T cells from blood. CDR3 sequence (DNA): TGTGCCATCAGTGAGTCCGACAGGGGCTTTCAGTACTTC. Amino acid sequence: CAISESDRGFQYF.